This TCR beta chain was identified in a study of beta chain features in type 1 diabetes. Regarding the study as a whole: Sequencing the cDNA could make cells with high TCR expression show up more than they should.

This clone occurred a few times. Its antigen is as yet unknown. TCRB transcripts that were expressed got sequenced, as all of the isolated RNA had been reverse transcribed. Assay: immunoSEQ multiplex PCR; the TCRdb copy retains only in-frame clones and omits some. The repertoire consists of around 340,000 clones, with around 7.6% occurring once and the leading ten covering around 0.45%. The CDR3 has 16 residues. V lost 0 bases and J 5 bases, leaving 15 bases between the germline ends. Germline V gene data show CDR1 as SGHRS and CDR2 as YFSETQ. The source of this sequence is a woman between 18 and 30 years old in good health. V is TRBV5-1 and J is TRBJ1-5; TRBD1 might be the D (6 bases). The sequenced sample consisted of central memory CD4+ T cells from blood. CDR3 DNA: TGCGCCAGCAGCTTGGGCGACAGGTTGGGAGATCAGCCCCAGCATTTT. Translation: CASSLGDRLGDQPQHF.